This T cell receptor (beta chain) was retrieved from a study of blood T cell repertoires in COVID-19. About the research overall: COVID-19 samples from acute and convalescent phases originated in the United States, Italy and Spain.

Trimming shortened V by 5 bases and J by 3 bases, and 14 bases separated the two germline ends. Germline V CDR1 and CDR2: GTSNPN, SVGIG (reference sequence). The CDR3 is made up of 14 amino acids. Using immunoSEQ multiplex PCR, the repertoire was profiled, and TCRdb retains in-frame clones only, with some absent. This table has some 400,000 clones, around 87% appearing once. V is TRBV30 and J is TRBJ2-1; tentative D call: TRBD2 (5 bases). Material for sequencing was peripheral blood. The sequence was obtained from a woman in her 30s with COVID-19, enrolled during active disease. This CDR3 is CAWFPGGNYNEQFF. In DNA, the CDR3 is TGTGCCTGGTTTCCTGGAGGTAACTACAATGAGCAGTTCTTC.